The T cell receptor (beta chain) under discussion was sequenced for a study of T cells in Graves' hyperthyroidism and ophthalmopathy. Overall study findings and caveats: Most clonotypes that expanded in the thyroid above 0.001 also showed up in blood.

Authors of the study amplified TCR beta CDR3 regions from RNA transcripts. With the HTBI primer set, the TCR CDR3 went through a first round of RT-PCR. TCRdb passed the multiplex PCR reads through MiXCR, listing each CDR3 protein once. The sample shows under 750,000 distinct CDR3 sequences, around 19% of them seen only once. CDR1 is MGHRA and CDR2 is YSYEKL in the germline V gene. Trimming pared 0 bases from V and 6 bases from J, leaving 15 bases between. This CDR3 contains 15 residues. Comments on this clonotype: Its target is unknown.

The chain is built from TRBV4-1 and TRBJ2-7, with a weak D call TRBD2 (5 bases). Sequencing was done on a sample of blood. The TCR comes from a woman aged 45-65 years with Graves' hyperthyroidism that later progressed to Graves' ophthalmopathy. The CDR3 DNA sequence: TGCGCCAGCAGCCAAGATCTTAGCGCAAGTATCGAGCAGTACTTC. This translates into CASSQDLSASIEQYF.